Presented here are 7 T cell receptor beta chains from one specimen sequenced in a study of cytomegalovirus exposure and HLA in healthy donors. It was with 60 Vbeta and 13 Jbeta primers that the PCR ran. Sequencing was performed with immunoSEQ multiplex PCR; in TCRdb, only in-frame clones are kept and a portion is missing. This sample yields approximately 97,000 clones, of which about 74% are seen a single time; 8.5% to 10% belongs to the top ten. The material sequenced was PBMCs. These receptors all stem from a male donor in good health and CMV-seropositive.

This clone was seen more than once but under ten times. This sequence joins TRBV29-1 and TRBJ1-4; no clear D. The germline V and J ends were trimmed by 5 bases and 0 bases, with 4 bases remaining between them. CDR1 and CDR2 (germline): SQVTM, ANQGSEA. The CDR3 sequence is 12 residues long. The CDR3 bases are TGCAGCGTTTTAGCAACTAATGAAAAACTGTTTTTT. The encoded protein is CSVLATNEKLFF. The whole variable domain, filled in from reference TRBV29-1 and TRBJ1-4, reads SAVISQKPSRDICQRGTSLTIQCQVDSQVTMMFWYRQQPGQSLTLIATANQGSEATYESGFVIDKFPISRPNLTFSTLTVSNMSPEDSSIYLCSVLATNEKLFFGSGTQLSVL.

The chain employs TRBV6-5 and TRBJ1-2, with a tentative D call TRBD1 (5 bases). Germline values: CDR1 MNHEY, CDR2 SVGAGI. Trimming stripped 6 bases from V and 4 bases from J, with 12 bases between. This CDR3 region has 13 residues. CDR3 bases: TGTGCCAGCAGACTGACAGCGAGCTATGGCTACACCTTC. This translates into CASRLTASYGYTF.

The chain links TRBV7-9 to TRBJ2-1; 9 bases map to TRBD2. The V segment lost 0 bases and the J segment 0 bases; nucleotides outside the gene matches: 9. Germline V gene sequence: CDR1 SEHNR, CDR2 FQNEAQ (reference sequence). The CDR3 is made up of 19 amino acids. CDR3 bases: TGTGCCAGCAGCTTAGCCCAGCGGGAGGACCTCAGCTCCTACAATGAGCAGTTCTTC. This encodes CASSLAQREDLSSYNEQFF.

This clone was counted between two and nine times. The DNA for the CDR3 is TGTGCCAGCAGTTCTCTCTCCGGGACTAGCGGTTACAATGAGCAGTTCTTC. Residues: CASSSLSGTSGYNEQFF. The chain has TRBV7-3 and TRBJ2-1, with 11 bases that match TRBD2. This CDR3 has 17 residues. CDR1 is SGHTA and CDR2 is FQGTGA in the germline V gene. Losses at the gene ends were 6 bases for V and 4 bases for J; bases not matched to a gene: 11.

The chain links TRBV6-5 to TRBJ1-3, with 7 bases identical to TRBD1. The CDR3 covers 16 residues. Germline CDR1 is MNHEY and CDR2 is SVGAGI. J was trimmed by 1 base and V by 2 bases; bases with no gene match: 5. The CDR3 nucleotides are TGTGCCAGCAGTTACCGACAGGGTGATTCTGGAAACACCATATATTTT. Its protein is CASSYRQGDSGNTIYF.

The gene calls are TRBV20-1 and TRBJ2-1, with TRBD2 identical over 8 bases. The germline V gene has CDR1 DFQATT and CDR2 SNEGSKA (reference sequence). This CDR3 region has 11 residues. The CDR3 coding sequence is TGCAGCGCCCAAGCGGGAGACGAGCAGTTCTTC. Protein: CSAQAGDEQFF.

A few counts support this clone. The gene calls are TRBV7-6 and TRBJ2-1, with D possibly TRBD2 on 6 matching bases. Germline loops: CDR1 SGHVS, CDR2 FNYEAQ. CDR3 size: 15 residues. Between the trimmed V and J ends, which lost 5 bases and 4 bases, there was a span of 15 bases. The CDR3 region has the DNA TGTGCCAGCAGCCGATTCGGGACTCCGTACAATGAGCAGTTCTTC. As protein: CASSRFGTPYNEQFF.